This TCR beta chain was obtained from a study of blood T cell repertoires in COVID-19. Source study methods: Amplification with reference gene primers provided the estimates of nucleated cell counts. Clones were sequenced by immunoSEQ multiplex PCR, and TCRdb holds only the in-frame ones, with some missing. V and J calls and clone size are those listed in that table; D and trimming were worked out from the DNA. Of approximately 300,000 clones listed, about 85% are singletons. The CDR3 is made up of 16 amino acids. Germline V lookup: CDR1 SGHRS, CDR2 YFSETQ. V lost 1 base, J lost 3 bases, and 4 bases stayed unmatched.

The clonotype comes from a human donor with COVID-19, enrolled during active disease. The donor label of this sample is uncertain. The source material was peripheral blood. This sequence joins TRBV5-1 and TRBJ2-1, with 10 bases lining up with TRBD2. Here the CDR3 reads CASSLSAGGGYNEQFF. CDR3 nucleotide sequence: TGCGCCAGCAGCTTGTCAGCGGGAGGGGGCTACAATGAGCAGTTCTTC.